This TCR beta chain was sequenced during a study of CXCR3-negative and CXCR3-positive naive CD8 T cells. Study results and limitations: Compared with CXCR3-negative naive cells, CXCR3-positive naive cells showed more hydrophobic TRB CDR3s. The study found comparably high diversity in both naive subsets and much lower diversity in memory CD8+ cells. In naive cells, CXCR3-negative and CXCR3-positive subsets had similar TRBV-TRBJ usage; memory cells differed.

Germline V gene lookup returns CDR1 SGHKS and CDR2 YYEKEE (reference sequence). The CDR3 is 15 residues long. On this clonotype itself: Its target is not known.

TRB cDNA libraries were made by UMI-labeled 5' RACE. TCRdb reanalyzed the 5' RACE reads and collapses them to one entry per CDR3 protein, without DNA. The listing records about 90,000 distinct CDR3 sequences. The sequence was obtained from a human donor in good health. Some clones in this sample may be carry-over from other donors' samples. The V call is TRBV5-5, the J call TRBJ1-4; lacking DNA, the TRBD1 call made by TCRdb goes unchecked. Specimen: naive CXCR3- CD8+ T cells from blood. This sample's subset: CD45RO-CCR7+CD27+CD95- naive CD8+ T cells lacking CXCR3 (TNR3-). The CDR3 region is CASSLDRGDGEKLFF.